This is a list of T cell receptor beta chains from one sample in a study of blood T cells in healthy people across ages. Each CDR3 protein gets one entry after TCRdb re-called the 5' RACE reads with MiXCR. The table shows approximately 350,000 distinct CDR3 sequences, with approximately 51% occurring only once. The specimen sequenced was blood. The receptors here all came from a man in his sixties in good health. Each CDR3 is given with its conserved first and last residue. D genes are given only for firm matches. For some rows the clone size is stated as once, few or many, or as a class when expanded; others skip it.

CDR3nt: TGCGCCAGCAGACCGGGGACAGGGCCCTACGAGCAGTACTTC
CDR3aa: CASRPGTGPYEQYF
abundance: NA
d_gene: TRBD1
v_gene: TRBV5-1
j_gene: TRBJ2-7

CDR3nt: TGTGCCAGCAGCCCTCACAGGGGGCAGGGCACCGGGGAGCTGTTTTTT
CDR3aa: CASSPHRGQGTGELFF
abundance: NA
d_gene: TRBD1
v_gene: TRBV14
j_gene: TRBJ2-2

CDR3nt: TGCAGCGTTAGTTCAGTAGCCAAAAACATTCAGTACTTC
CDR3aa: CSVSSVAKNIQYF
abundance: NA
d_gene: NA
v_gene: TRBV29-1
j_gene: TRBJ2-4

CDR3nt: TGCAGCGTTGAAGAGGGGCTAGCGGGAGGGCCAGAGACCCAGTACTTC
CDR3aa: CSVEEGLAGGPETQYF
abundance: NA
d_gene: TRBD2
v_gene: TRBV29-1
j_gene: TRBJ2-5

CDR3nt: TGTGCCAGCAGACACGGCTTGGACACCGTGGGGCATGATCAGTTCTTC
CDR3aa: CASRHGLDTVGHDQFF
abundance: NA
d_gene: NA
v_gene: TRBV7-9
j_gene: TRBJ2-1

CDR3nt: TGTGCCAGCAGGGACTTTGGGGGGCAGTCCACAGATACGCAGTATTTT
CDR3aa: CASRDFGGQSTDTQYF
abundance: NA
d_gene: NA
v_gene: TRBV28
j_gene: TRBJ2-3

CDR3nt: TGTGCCAGCAGTTCTTTCCGGACAGGGGGTTACGAGCAGTACTTC
CDR3aa: CASSSFRTGGYEQYF
abundance: NA
d_gene: TRBD1
v_gene: TRBV28
j_gene: TRBJ2-7

CDR3nt: TGTGCCAGCAGTCCGCGGACTAGCTCGGTGGGTACGCAGTATTTT
CDR3aa: CASSPRTSSVGTQYF
abundance: few
d_gene: TRBD2
v_gene: TRBV2
j_gene: TRBJ2-3

CDR3nt: TGTGCCAGCAGCTTAGCGGGTCGGGATGAGCAGTTCTTC
CDR3aa: CASSLAGRDEQFF
abundance: NA
d_gene: NA
v_gene: TRBV7-9
j_gene: TRBJ2-1

CDR3nt: TGTGCCAGCAGTTTTTCCCGGGATAGGGAGACCCAGTACTTC
CDR3aa: CASSFSRDRETQYF
abundance: NA
d_gene: NA
v_gene: TRBV28
j_gene: TRBJ2-5

CDR3nt: TGTGCCAGCAGCTCGGACAGGCGGAATTCACCCCTCCACTTT
CDR3aa: CASSSDRRNSPLHF
abundance: NA
d_gene: TRBD1
v_gene: TRBV7-9
j_gene: TRBJ1-6

CDR3nt: TGTGTCAGCAGTGAGGGCTCCCCAGGGGTCAATGAGCAGTTCTTC
CDR3aa: CVSSEGSPGVNEQFF
abundance: NA
d_gene: NA
v_gene: TRBV6-4
j_gene: TRBJ2-1

CDR3nt: TGCAGTGCTCCGCCGGACTCAGGTCGTGAGCAGTTCTTC
CDR3aa: CSAPPDSGREQFF
abundance: NA
d_gene: NA
v_gene: TRBV20-1
j_gene: TRBJ2-1

CDR3nt: TGCAGCGGGAGGAGCGGGAGTGAGACCCAGTACTTC
CDR3aa: CSGRSGSETQYF
abundance: few
d_gene: TRBD2
v_gene: TRBV29-1
j_gene: TRBJ2-5

CDR3nt: TGTGCCAGCAGCAAGACAGATCGAGAGCAGTACTTC
CDR3aa: CASSKTDREQYF
abundance: NA
d_gene: NA
v_gene: TRBV6-5
j_gene: TRBJ2-7

CDR3nt: TGTGCCAGCAGTTTGGAGCTAGCGAGAGATACGCAGTATTTT
CDR3aa: CASSLELARDTQYF
abundance: NA
d_gene: NA
v_gene: TRBV12-3/TRBV12-4
j_gene: TRBJ2-3

CDR3nt: TGCAGTGCTCCGACGGCCCAAGAACTTCATAATTCACCCCTCCACTTT
CDR3aa: CSAPTAQELHNSPLHF
abundance: few
d_gene: NA
v_gene: TRBV20-1
j_gene: TRBJ1-6

CDR3nt: TGTGCCAGCAGTTCCCCCGGGGAGGGCGCCTACGAGCAGTACTTC
CDR3aa: CASSSPGEGAYEQYF
abundance: many
d_gene: TRBD2
v_gene: TRBV28
j_gene: TRBJ2-7

CDR3nt: TGTGCCAGTAAAGGGACAGGGCGACGCTCGGAGCAGTACTTC
CDR3aa: CASKGTGRRSEQYF
abundance: NA
d_gene: TRBD1
v_gene: TRBV19
j_gene: TRBJ2-7

CDR3nt: TGTGCCAGCACCGGACTAGCTGCAAACATTCAGTACTTC
CDR3aa: CASTGLAANIQYF
abundance: NA
d_gene: TRBD2
v_gene: TRBV6-2/TRBV6-3
j_gene: TRBJ2-4

CDR3nt: TGCAGTGCTAGGGAAGTACTAGCGGGGAGCTCCTACAATGAGCAGTTCTTC
CDR3aa: CSAREVLAGSSYNEQFF
abundance: NA
d_gene: TRBD2
v_gene: TRBV20-1
j_gene: TRBJ2-1

CDR3nt: TGTGCCAGCAGCTCCCCGGGAGCGGAGGGAGAGACCCAGTACTTC
CDR3aa: CASSSPGAEGETQYF
abundance: many
d_gene: NA
v_gene: TRBV5-6
j_gene: TRBJ2-5

CDR3nt: TGTGCCAGCAGCCAAGTGGGTTCCGAGCAGTACTTC
CDR3aa: CASSQVGSEQYF
abundance: NA
d_gene: NA
v_gene: TRBV4-2
j_gene: TRBJ2-7

CDR3nt: TGTGCCAGCAGCCCCTGGACTAGCGGGGGGCGCCCCTCCTACGAGCAGTACTTC
CDR3aa: CASSPWTSGGRPSYEQYF
abundance: NA
d_gene: TRBD2
v_gene: TRBV5-5
j_gene: TRBJ2-7

CDR3nt: TGTGCCATCAGCGGAGAGGTGCGGTACAATGAGCAGTTCTTC
CDR3aa: CAISGEVRYNEQFF
abundance: NA
d_gene: NA
v_gene: TRBV10-3
j_gene: TRBJ2-1

CDR3nt: TGTGCCAGCAGCTTGGACAGATTGAGCTATGGCTACACCTTC
CDR3aa: CASSLDRLSYGYTF
abundance: NA
d_gene: NA
v_gene: TRBV5-8
j_gene: TRBJ1-2